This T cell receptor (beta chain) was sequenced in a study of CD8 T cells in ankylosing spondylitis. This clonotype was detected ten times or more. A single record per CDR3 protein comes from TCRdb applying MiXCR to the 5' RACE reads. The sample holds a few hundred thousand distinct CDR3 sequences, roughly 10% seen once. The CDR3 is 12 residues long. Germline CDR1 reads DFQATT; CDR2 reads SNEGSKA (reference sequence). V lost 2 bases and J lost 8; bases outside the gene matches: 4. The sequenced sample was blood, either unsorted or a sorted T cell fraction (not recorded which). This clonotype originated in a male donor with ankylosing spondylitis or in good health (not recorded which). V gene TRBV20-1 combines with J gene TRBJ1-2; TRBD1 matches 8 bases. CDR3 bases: TGCAGTGCTAGACAGGGGGCGCTGGGCTACACCTTC. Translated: CSARQGALGYTF.